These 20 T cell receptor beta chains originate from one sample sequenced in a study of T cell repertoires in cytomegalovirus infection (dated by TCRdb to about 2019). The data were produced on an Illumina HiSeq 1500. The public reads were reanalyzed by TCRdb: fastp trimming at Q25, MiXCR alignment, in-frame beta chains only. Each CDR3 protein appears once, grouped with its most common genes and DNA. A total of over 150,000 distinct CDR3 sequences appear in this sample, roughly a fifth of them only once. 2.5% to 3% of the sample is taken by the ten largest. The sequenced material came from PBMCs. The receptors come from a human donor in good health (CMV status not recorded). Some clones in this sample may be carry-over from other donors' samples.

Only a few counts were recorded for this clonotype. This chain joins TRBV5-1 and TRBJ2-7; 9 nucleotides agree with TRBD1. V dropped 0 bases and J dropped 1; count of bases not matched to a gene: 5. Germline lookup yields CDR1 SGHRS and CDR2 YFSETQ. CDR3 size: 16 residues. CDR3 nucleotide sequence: TGCGCCAGCAGCTTGGCCGAAGACAGGGGGTCCTACGAGCAGTACTTC. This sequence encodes CASSLAEDRGSYEQYF.

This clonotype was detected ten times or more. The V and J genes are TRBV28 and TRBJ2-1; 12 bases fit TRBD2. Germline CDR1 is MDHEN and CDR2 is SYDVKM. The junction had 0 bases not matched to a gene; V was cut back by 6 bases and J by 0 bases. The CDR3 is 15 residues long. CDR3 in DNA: TGTGCCAGCAGGACTAGCGGGAGCTCCTACAATGAGCAGTTCTTC. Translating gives CASRTSGSSYNEQFF.

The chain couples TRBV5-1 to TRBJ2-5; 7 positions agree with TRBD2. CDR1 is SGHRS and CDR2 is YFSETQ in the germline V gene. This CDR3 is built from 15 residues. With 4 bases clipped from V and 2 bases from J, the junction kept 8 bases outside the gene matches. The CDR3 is CASSTQLAAQETQYF. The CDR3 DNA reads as TGCGCCAGCAGCACCCAGCTAGCGGCACAAGAGACCCAGTACTTC.

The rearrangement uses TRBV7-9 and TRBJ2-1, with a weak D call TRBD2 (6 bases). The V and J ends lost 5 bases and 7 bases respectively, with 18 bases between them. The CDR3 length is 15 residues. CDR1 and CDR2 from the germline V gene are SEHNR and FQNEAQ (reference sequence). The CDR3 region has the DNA TGTGCCAGCAGCGGGCGGGGAGGCCAGAGTAATGAGCAGTTCTTC. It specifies CASSGRGGQSNEQFF.

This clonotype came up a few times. CDR3 sequence (DNA): TGTGCCAGCAGTGAAAGGGGCAGCGAACAGGGCGACGAGCAGTACTTC. This translates into CASSERGSEQGDEQYF. The V and J genes are TRBV2 and TRBJ2-7; possible D gene TRBD1, 6 bases. Germline V gene lookup returns CDR1 SNHLY and CDR2 FYNNEI. This CDR3 is 16 amino acids long. The V end lost 2 bases, the J end lost 5 bases, and 19 bases lay between the germline ends. The full variable domain, with the rest looked up from reference TRBV2 and TRBJ2-7, is EPEVTQTPSHQVTQMGQEVILRCVPISNHLYFYWYRQILGQKVEFLVSFYNNEISEKSEIFDDQFSVERPDGSNFTLKIRSTKLEDSAMYFCASSERGSEQGDEQYFGPGTRLTVT.

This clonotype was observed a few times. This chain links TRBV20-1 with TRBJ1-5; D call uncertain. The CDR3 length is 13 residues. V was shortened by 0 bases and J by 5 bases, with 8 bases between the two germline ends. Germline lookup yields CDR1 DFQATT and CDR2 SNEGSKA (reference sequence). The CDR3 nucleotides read TGCAGTGCTAGAGATCTGAGGGATCAGCCCCAGCATTTT. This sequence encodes CSARDLRDQPQHF.

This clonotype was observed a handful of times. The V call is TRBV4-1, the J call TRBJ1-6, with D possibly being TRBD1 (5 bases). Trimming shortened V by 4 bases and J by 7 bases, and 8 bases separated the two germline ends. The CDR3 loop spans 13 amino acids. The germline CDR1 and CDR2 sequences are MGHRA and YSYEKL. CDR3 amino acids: CASSPNRNSPLHF. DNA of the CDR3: TGCGCCAGCAGCCCTAACAGGAATTCACCCCTCCACTTT.

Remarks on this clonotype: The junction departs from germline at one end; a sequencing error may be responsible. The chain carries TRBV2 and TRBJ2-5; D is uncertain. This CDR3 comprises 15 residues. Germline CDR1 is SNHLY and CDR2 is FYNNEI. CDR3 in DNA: TGTACCAGCAGTGAATGGAGATCCAATCAAGAGACCCAGTACTTC. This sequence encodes CTSSEWRSNQETQYF. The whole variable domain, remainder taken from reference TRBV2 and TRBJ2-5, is EPEVTQTPSHQVTQMGQEVILRCVPISNHLYFYWYRQILGQKVEFLVSFYNNEISEKSEIFDDQFSVERPDGSNFTLKIRSTKLEDSAMYFCTSSEWRSNQETQYFGPGTRLLVL.

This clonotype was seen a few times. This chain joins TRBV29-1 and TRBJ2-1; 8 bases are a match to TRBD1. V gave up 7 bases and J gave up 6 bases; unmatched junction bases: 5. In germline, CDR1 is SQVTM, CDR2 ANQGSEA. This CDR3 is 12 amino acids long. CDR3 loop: CSARQGSNEQFF. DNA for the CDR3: TGCAGCGCCAGACAGGGGAGCAATGAGCAGTTCTTC.

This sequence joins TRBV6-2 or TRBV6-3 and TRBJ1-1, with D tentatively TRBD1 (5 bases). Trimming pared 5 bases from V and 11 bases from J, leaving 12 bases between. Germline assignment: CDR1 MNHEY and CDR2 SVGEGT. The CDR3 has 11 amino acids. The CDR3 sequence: CASSHAGAAFF. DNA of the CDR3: TGTGCCAGCAGTCACGCTGGGGCGGCTTTCTTT.

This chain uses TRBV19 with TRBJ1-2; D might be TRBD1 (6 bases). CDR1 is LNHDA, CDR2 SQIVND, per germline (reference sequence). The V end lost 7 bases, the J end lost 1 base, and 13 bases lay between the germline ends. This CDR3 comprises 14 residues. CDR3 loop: CASIGQGRNYGYTF. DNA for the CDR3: TGTGCCAGTATTGGTCAGGGGCGTAACTATGGCTACACCTTC.

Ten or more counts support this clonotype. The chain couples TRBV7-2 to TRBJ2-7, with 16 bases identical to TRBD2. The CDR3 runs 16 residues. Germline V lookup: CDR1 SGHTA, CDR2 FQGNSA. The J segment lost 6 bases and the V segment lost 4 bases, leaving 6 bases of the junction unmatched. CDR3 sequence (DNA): TGTGCCAGCAGCTCCGGGACTAGCGGGAGGGCCCCCGAGCAGTACTTC. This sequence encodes CASSSGTSGRAPEQYF.

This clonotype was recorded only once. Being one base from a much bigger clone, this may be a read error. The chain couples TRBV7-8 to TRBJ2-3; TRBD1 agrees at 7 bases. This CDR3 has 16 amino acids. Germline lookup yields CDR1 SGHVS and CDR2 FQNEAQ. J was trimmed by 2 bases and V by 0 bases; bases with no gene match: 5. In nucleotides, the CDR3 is TGTGCCAGCAGCTTAGCTACAGGGGATTACACAGATACGCAGTATTTT. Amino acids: CASSLATGDYTDTQYF.

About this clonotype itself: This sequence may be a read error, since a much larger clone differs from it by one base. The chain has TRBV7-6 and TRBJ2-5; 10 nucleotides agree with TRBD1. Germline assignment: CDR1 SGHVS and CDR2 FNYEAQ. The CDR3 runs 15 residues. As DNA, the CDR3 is TGTGCCACCAGCTCGACAGGGGGCGAGTGGGAGACCCAGTACTTC. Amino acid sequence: CATSSTGGEWETQYF. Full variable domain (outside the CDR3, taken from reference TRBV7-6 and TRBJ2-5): GAGVSQSPRYKVTKRGQDVALRCDPISGHVSLYWYRQALGQGPEFLTYFNYEAQQDKSGLPNDRFSAERPEGSISTLTIQRTEQRDSAMYRCATSSTGGEWETQYFGPGTRLLVL.

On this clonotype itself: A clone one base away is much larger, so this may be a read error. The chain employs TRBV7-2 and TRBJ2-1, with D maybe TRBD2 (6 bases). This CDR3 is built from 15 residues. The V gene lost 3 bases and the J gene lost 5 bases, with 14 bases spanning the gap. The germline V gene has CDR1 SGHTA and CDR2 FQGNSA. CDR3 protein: CASSLRDSGDNEQFF. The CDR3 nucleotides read TGTGCCAGCAGCTTGAGAGATAGCGGAGACAATGAGCAGTTCTTC.

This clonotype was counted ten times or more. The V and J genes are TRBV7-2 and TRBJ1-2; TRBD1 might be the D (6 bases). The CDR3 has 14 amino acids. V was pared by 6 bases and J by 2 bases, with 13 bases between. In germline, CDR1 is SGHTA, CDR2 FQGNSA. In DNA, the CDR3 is TGTGCCAGCAGGAAGGGGGGGTTGAACTATGGCTACACCTTC. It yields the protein CASRKGGLNYGYTF.

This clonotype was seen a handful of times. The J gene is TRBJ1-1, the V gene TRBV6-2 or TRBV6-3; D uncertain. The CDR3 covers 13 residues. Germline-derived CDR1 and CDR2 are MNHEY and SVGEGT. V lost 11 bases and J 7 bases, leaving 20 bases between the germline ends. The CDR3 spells CAGAGSGGSEAFF. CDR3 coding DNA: TGTGCCGGAGCTGGGTCAGGTGGAAGTGAAGCTTTCTTT.

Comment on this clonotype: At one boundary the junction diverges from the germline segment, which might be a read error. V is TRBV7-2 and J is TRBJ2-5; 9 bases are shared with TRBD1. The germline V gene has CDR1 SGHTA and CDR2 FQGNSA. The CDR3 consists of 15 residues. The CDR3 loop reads CASSTYHRGQETQCF. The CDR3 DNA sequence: TGTGCCAGCAGCACCTATCACAGGGGGCAAGAGACCCAGTGCTTC.

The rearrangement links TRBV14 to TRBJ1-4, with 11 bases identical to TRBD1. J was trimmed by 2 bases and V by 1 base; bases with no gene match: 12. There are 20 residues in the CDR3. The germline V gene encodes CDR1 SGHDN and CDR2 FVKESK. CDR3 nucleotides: TGTGCCAGCAGCCAAGGTCCCGGGACAGGGGGTTTGCGTACTAATGAAAAACTGTTTTTT. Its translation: CASSQGPGTGGLRTNEKLFF.

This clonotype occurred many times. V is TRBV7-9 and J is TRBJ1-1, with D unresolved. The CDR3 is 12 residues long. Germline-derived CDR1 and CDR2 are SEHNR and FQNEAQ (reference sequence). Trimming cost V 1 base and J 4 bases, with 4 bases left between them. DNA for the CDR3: TGTGCCAGCAGCTTAGGTGCCACTGAAGCTTTCTTT. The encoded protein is CASSLGATEAFF.